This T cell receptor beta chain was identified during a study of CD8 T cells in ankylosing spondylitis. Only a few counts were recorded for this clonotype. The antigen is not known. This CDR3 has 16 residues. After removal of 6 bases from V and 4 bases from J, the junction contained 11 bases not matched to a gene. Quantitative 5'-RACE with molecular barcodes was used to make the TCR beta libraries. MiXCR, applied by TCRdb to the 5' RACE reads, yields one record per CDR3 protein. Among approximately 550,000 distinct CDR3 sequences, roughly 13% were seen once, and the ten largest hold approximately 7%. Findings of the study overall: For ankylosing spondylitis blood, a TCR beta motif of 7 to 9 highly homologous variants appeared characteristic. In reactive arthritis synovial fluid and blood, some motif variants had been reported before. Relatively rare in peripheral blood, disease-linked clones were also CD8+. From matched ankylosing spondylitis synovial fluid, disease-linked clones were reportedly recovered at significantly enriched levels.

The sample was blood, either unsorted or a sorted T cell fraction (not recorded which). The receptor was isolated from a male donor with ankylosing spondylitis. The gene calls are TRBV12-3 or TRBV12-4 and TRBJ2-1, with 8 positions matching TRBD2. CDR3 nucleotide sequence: TGTGCCAGCAGAAAATCCACTAGCGGAGCTTACAATGAGCAGTTCTTC. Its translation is CASRKSTSGAYNEQFF.